This T cell receptor (beta chain) was profiled in a study of OX40 agonist ivuxolimab in advanced cancers. Data came from immunoSEQ multiplex PCR; TCRdb stores just in-frame clones and leaves some out. The sample consists of about 91,000 clones, around 86% of them appearing once. The CDR3 spans 16 residues. The germline gives CDR1 SGDLS, CDR2 YYNGEE. The V gene end was trimmed by 0 bases and the J gene end by 0 bases; junction bases not matched to a gene: 4. The chain employs TRBV9 and TRBJ1-1; TRBD1 agrees at 8 bases. Sequenced here: CD4+ or CD8+ T cells sorted from blood, sampled in a trial of the OX40 agonist ivuxolimab. The receptor was isolated from an adult with an advanced solid tumor such as melanoma, head and neck, liver or kidney cancer. CDR3 in DNA: TGTGCCAGCAGCGTAGTGACAGGGGCCCTGAACACTGAAGCTTTCTTT. It yields the protein CASSVVTGALNTEAFF.